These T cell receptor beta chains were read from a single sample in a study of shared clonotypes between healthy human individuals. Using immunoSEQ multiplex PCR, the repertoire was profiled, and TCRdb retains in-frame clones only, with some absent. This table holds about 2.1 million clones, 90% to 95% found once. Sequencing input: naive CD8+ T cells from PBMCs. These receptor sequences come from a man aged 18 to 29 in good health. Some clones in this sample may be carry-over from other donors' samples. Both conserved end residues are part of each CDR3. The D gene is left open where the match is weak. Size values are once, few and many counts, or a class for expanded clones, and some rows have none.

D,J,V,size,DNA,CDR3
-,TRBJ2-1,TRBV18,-,TGTGCCAGCTCACCACCGGAGGTGGGGAGGATGGGTGAGCAGTTCTTC,CASSPPEVGRMGEQFF
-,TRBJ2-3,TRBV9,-,TGTGCCAGCAGCGTAGGACGGGCCACTAGCACAGATACGCAGTATTTT,CASSVGRATSTDTQYF
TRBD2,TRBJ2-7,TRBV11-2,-,TGTGCCAGCAGCTACTCTAGCGGCAACTACGAGCAGTACTTC,CASSYSSGNYEQYF
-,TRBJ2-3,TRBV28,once,TGTGCCAGCAGACTTGGCTACAGGGAAGATACGCAGTATTTT,CASRLGYREDTQYF
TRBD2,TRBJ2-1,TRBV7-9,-,TGTGCCAGCAGCCACCGGACTAGCGAAGCCTACAATGAGCAGTTCTTC,CASSHRTSEAYNEQFF
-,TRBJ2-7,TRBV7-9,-,TGTGCCAGCAGCAACACGGGGGACGAGCAGTACTTC,CASSNTGDEQYF
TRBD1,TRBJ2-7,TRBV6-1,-,TGTGCCAGCAGGGACACAGGGGCACACGAGCAGTACTTC,CASRDTGAHEQYF
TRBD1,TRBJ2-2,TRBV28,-,TGTGCCAGCAGTTTATCTTTACCCGGGACAGGGCGAGGGAACACCGGGGAGCTGTTTTTT,CASSLSLPGTGRGNTGELFF
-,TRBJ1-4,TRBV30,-,TGTGCCTGGAGTGTAGGAGTCTCGTGGGGGGAAAATGAAAAACTGTTTTTT,CAWSVGVSWGENEKLFF
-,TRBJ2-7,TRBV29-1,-,TGCAGCGTTGAAGGTCGAAGGGGGTCAAGCTCCTACGAGCAGTACTTC,CSVEGRRGSSSYEQYF
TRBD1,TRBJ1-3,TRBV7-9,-,TGTGCCAGCAGCCACAGGACAGGGCTCATCTCTGGAAACACCATATATTTT,CASSHRTGLISGNTIYF
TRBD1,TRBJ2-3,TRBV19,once,TGTGCCAGTAGTATAGACTGGGACAGGGGAAAATCAGATACGCAGTATTTT,CASSIDWDRGKSDTQYF
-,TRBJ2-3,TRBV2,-,TGTGCCAGCAGTGAAGCATGGACAGATACGCAGTATTTT,CASSEAWTDTQYF
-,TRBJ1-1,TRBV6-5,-,TGTGCCAGCAGGCAGTTGGGGGGTAACACTGAAGCTTTCTTT,CASRQLGGNTEAFF
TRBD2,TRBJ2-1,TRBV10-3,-,TGTGCCATCAGTTTACTAGCGGGAAGTAACAATGAGCAGTTCTTC,CAISLLAGSNNEQFF
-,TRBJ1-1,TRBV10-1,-,TGCGCCAGCAGCTCCAGGGGCATGAACACTGAAGCTTTCTTT,CASSSRGMNTEAFF
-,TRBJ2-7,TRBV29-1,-,TGCAGCGTTGAAGGGGGTTCCGGCGTTTACGAGCAGTACTTC,CSVEGGSGVYEQYF
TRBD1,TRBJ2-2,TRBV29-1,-,TGCAGCGTTGAGCACAGGGGGAGAACCGGGGAGCTGTTTTTT,CSVEHRGRTGELFF
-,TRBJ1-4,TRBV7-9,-,TGTGCCAGCAGATTTGACGGGTTTGAAGAAAAACTGTTTTTT,CASRFDGFEEKLFF
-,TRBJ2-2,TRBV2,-,TGTGCCAGCAGTGAGGTACGGAACACCGGGGAGCTGTTTTTT,CASSEVRNTGELFF
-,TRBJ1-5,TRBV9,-,TGTGCCAGCAGCGTCGGGGAGGCAGGGAGTCAGCCCCAGCATTTT,CASSVGEAGSQPQHF
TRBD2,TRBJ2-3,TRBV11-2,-,TGTGCCAGCAGCTTTAGCGGGATGGGCACAGATACGCAGTATTTT,CASSFSGMGTDTQYF
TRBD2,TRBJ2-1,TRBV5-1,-,TGCGCCAGCAGCCCGCGGGGCAGACTAGCGGCCCTAGAGGGTAATGAGCAGTTCTTC,CASSPRGRLAALEGNEQFF
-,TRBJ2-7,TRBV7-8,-,TGTGCCAGCAGCTTACCGTCCAGCCCCGAGAGCTCCTACGAGCAGTACTTC,CASSLPSSPESSYEQYF
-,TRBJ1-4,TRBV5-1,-,TGCGCCAGCAGCCACCGGGACCAGCAGGAAAAACTGTTTTTT,CASSHRDQQEKLFF
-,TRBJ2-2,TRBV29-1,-,TGCAGCGCCCTCAAACTTGACGGGCCCACCGGGGAGCTGTTTTTT,CSALKLDGPTGELFF
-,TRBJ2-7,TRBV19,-,TGTGCCAGTAGTATCGGGCAGGGATACTACGAGCAGTACTTC,CASSIGQGYYEQYF